This T cell receptor beta chain was sequenced for a study of immune evolution from preneoplasia to lung adenocarcinoma. Study-wide results and limits: Normal lung had highest clonality; later lesions appeared denser, more diverse.

The table came from immunoSEQ multiplex PCR; TCRdb's copy has only in-frame clones and leaves some out. The sample includes roughly 5,200 clones, about 80% seen only once; the top ten take more than 14%. The ends were cut back, 0 bases at V and 3 bases at J, with 15 bases in the middle. CDR3 size: 16 residues. Germline-derived CDR1 and CDR2 are MGHRA and YSYEKL. Resections took place in Japan or China from the mid-2010s to the late 2010s. Concerning this clone: Its antigen is currently unknown.

Input material: FFPE normal lung tissue adjacent to the tumor. The receptor's source is a person aged 50-70 years with lung adenocarcinoma. This sequence joins TRBV4-1 and TRBJ2-7; D may be TRBD2 (5 bases). The CDR3 is CASSQDYGDPLYEQYF. As DNA, the CDR3 is TGCGCCAGCAGCCAAGATTACGGGGATCCCCTCTACGAGCAGTACTTC.